Listed here is a single T cell receptor beta chain. Its antigen is not known. A read error may account for a junction end that differs from germline. An expansion of CD8+CD57+ cells by flow cytometry had been shown in patients chosen for sequencing. Every patient was diagnosed with severe acquired aplastic anemia. Patients had undergone no therapy by the time their blood was sampled. Genomic DNA constituted the template upon which TCR beta VDJ and CDR3 profiling was performed. TCRdb re-derived calls from the reads in MiXCR, one entry per CDR3 protein. Of 200,000 to 250,000 distinct CDR3 sequences detected, roughly 53% appear once; the ten largest clones hold less than 20%. These data originate in a study of CD8+CD57+ T cells in acquired aplastic anemia. Study-wide points: Between patients and controls, CD8+ Simpson's diversity did not vary significantly. Both patients and controls carried the same twenty-nine CD8+ CDR3 sequences.

This clonotype was obtained from a human donor with aplastic anemia. Sequencing was carried out using sorted CD4+, CD8+, or CD8+CD57+ T cells (not recorded which) from PBMCs.

This CDR3 is CAGRSGTRYGYTF. The CDR3 nucleotides read TGTGCCGGCAGGTCGGGGACGAGATATGGCTACACCTTC. The chain links TRBV6-6 to TRBJ1-2, with D possibly matching TRBD1 (5 bases). This CDR3 region has 13 residues. Germline CDR1 MNHNY, CDR2 SVGAGI (reference sequence).